Reported below is one T cell receptor (beta chain). Its specificity is unknown. The data derive from a study of T-cell memory formation after mild COVID-19. General study points: Second-wave clones peaking on day 37 lacked confirmed SARS-CoV-2 specificity.

The CDR3 totals 14 residues. V was trimmed by 0 bases and J by 1 base, leaving 7 bases between them. Per germline, CDR1 SGDLS and CDR2 YYNGEE. With constant-segment primers, 5'RACE yielded cDNA libraries of TCR alpha and TCR beta that carried sample barcodes and UMIs. TCRdb passed the 5' RACE reads through MiXCR, listing each CDR3 protein once. The sample records about 110,000 distinct CDR3 sequences, about 17% being singletons. This TCR was sampled from an adult woman who had mild COVID-19 (a few samples of this study predate the infection). Cell type and time point are not known. Sequencing was done on a sample of PBMCs or a T cell subset sorted from them (not recorded which). The rearrangement links TRBV9 to TRBJ1-1, with D unclear. The CDR3 bases are TGTGCCAGCAGCGTAGACGGGCAGAACACTGAAGCTTTCTTT. It translates to CASSVDGQNTEAFF.